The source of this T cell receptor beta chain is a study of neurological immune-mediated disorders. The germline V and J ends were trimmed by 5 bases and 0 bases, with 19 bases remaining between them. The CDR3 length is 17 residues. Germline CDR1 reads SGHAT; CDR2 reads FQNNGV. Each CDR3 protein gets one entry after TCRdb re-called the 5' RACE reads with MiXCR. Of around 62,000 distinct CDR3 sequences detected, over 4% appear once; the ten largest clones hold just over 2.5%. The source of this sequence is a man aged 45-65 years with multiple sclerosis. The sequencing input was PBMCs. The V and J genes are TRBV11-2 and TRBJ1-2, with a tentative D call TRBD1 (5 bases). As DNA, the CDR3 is TGTGCCAGCAGCACATTCGGGGGGGGATTTACTAACTATGGCTACACCTTC. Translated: CASSTFGGGFTNYGYTF.